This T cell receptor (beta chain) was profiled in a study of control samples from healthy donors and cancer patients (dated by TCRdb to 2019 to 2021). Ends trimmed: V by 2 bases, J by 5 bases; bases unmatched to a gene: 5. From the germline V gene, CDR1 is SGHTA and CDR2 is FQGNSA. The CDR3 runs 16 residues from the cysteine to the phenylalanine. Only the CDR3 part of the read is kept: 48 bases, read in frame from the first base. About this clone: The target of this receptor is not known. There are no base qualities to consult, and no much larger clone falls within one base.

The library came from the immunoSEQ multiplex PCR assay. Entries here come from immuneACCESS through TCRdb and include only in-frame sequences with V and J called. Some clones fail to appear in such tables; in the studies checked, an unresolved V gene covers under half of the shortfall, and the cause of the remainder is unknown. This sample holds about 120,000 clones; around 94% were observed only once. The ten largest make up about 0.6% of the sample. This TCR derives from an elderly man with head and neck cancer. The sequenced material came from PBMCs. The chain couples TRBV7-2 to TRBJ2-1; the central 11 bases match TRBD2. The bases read TGTGCCAGCAGCTTAAGAGCTAGCGGGAGGAACAATGAGCAGTTCTTC. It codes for CASSLRASGRNNEQFF.